Listed here are 18 T cell receptor beta chains from one sample, sequenced in a study of blood T cell repertoires in COVID-19. The protocol was immunoSEQ multiplex PCR, while the TCRdb copy is restricted to in-frame clones and leaves out a portion. The data show just under 150,000 clones, over 80% seen once. Input material: peripheral blood. The receptors stem from a man in his fifties who had recovered from COVID-19.

This clone was counted between two and nine times. The rearrangement uses TRBV6-2 or TRBV6-3 and TRBJ2-5; 10 bases agree with TRBD2. CDR3 length: 17 amino acids. The V gene's germline CDR1 is MNHEY and CDR2 SVGEGT. With V trimmed by 5 bases and J by 4 bases, 13 bases remained unmatched. The CDR3 reads CASSPHSGGAYRETQYF. The CDR3, as DNA: TGTGCCAGCAGTCCCCACAGCGGGGGGGCCTATCGAGAGACCCAGTACTTC.

Written as DNA, the CDR3 is TGTGCCAGCAGCCTAAGTCTACAGATAAGTAACTATGGCTACACCTTC. This encodes CASSLSLQISNYGYTF. The V gene is TRBV5-5, the J gene TRBJ1-2; D gene ambiguous. Germline lookup yields CDR1 SGHKS and CDR2 YYEKEE (reference sequence). Deletions cut 4 bases from V and 1 base from J, with 17 bases between. The CDR3 length is 16 residues.

This chain uses TRBV7-2 with TRBJ1-5; TRBD1 might be the D (6 bases). The V gene's germline CDR1 is SGHTA and CDR2 FQGNSA. Trimming pared 0 bases from V and 4 bases from J, leaving 7 bases between. The CDR3 has 14 residues. The CDR3 reads CASSLAGGNQPQHF. CDR3 nucleotides: TGTGCCAGCAGCTTAGCAGGGGGAAATCAGCCCCAGCATTTT.

The V gene is TRBV27, the J gene TRBJ1-1; 8 bases are a match to TRBD1. There are 14 residues in the CDR3. Germline V gene lookup returns CDR1 MNHEY and CDR2 SMNVEV (reference sequence). V was clipped by 3 bases and J by 8 bases; unmatched bases: 8. The CDR3 DNA is TGTGCCAGCAGTTTTTACCCTGGGACAGGCGAAGCTTTCTTT. Translation: CASSFYPGTGEAFF.

This chain links TRBV4-3 with TRBJ2-6, with D hard to call. Germline CDR1 and CDR2: LGHNA and YSLEER. Between the trimmed V and J ends, which lost 1 base and 1 base, there was a span of 11 bases. This CDR3 region has 17 residues. The CDR3 bases are TGCGCCAGCAGCCAAGTAAACTTAAAATCTGGGGCCAACGTCCTGACTTTC. Its translation: CASSQVNLKSGANVLTF.

This sequence joins TRBV20-1 and TRBJ2-1; D call uncertain. The germline V gene encodes CDR1 DFQATT and CDR2 SNEGSKA (reference sequence). The V and J ends lost 2 bases and 5 bases respectively, with 4 bases between them. The CDR3 sequence is 11 residues long. DNA for the CDR3: TGCAGTGCTAGATCCGACAATGAGCAGTTCTTC. This sequence encodes CSARSDNEQFF.

This clone was observed once. The rearrangement uses TRBV25-1 and TRBJ2-7, with 12 bases fitting TRBD2. The CDR3 extends over 14 amino acids. From germline, CDR1 is MGHDK and CDR2 SYGVNS. V lost 6 bases and J lost 6; bases outside the gene matches: 6. Here the CDR3 reads CASRLAGGAGEQYF. The CDR3 DNA follows: TGTGCCAGCAGGCTAGCGGGGGGGGCAGGCGAGCAGTACTTC.

The rearrangement links TRBV4-3 to TRBJ1-2; D is possibly TRBD1 (5 bases). V lost 1 base, J lost 8 bases, and 23 bases lay in between. Germline lookup yields CDR1 LGHNA and CDR2 YSLEER. This CDR3 comprises 17 residues. The CDR3 DNA reads as TGCGCCAGCAGCCAAGTGCTTATATTCGGGCAGGGCCGAGGCTACACCTTC. It translates to CASSQVLIFGQGRGYTF.

The CDR3 DNA is TGCAGCGTTTCCAGGGATAGCACAGATACGCAGTATTTT. The encoded protein is CSVSRDSTDTQYF. The chain combines TRBV29-1 with TRBJ2-3, with D perhaps matching TRBD1 (5 bases). The CDR3 consists of 13 residues. Trimming removed 5 bases at V and 0 bases at J, with 9 bases between. From germline, CDR1 is SQVTM and CDR2 ANQGSEA.

The chain joins TRBV5-5 to TRBJ1-4; D ambiguous. CDR3 length: 15 residues. V lost 2 bases to trimming and J lost 0 bases, with 8 bases between them. Germline V gene data show CDR1 as SGHKS and CDR2 as YYEKEE (reference sequence). The CDR3 DNA sequence: TGTGCCAGCAGCTTCAACGGGGCAACTAATGAAAAACTGTTTTTT. Translating it yields CASSFNGATNEKLFF.

The chain combines TRBV6-5 with TRBJ2-1; 10 bases are shared with TRBD2. This CDR3 spans 15 amino acids. The J segment lost 4 bases and the V segment lost 6 bases, leaving 6 bases of the junction unmatched. Germline loops: CDR1 MNHEY, CDR2 SVGAGI. The CDR3 here is CASRSGTSEYNEQFF. CDR3 DNA sequence: TGTGCCAGCAGATCCGGGACTAGCGAGTACAATGAGCAGTTCTTC.

The V and J genes are TRBV18 and TRBJ1-5; a weak D match, TRBD1 (5 bases). Trimming shortened V by 1 base and J by 0 bases, and 19 bases separated the two germline ends. The CDR3 contains 19 residues. The germline CDR1 and CDR2 sequences are KGHSH and LQKENI. The DNA for the CDR3 is TGTGCCAGCTCACCACAGTATTCCGACAGTAGTAATAGCAATCAGCCCCAGCATTTT. Translated, it gives CASSPQYSDSSNSNQPQHF.

The chain uses TRBV11-3 and TRBJ1-2; D possibly corresponds to TRBD1 (6 bases). Trimming cost V 11 bases and J 0 bases, with 16 bases left between them. Germline V gives CDR1 SGHNT, CDR2 YENEEA. The CDR3 length is 14 residues. CDR3: CALKGGAPNYGYTF. CDR3 bases: TGTGCCCTCAAAGGGGGGGCACCTAACTATGGCTACACCTTC.

This chain links TRBV3-1 (or the pseudogene TRBV3-2) with TRBJ2-7; D may be TRBD1 (6 bases). CDR1 and CDR2 from the germline V gene are LGHDT and YNNKEL (reference sequence). V lost 4 bases to trimming and J lost 4 bases, with 17 bases between them. This CDR3 spans 15 amino acids. CDR3 amino acids: CASSRQVGVKYEQYF. The CDR3 DNA follows: TGTGCCAGCAGCCGACAGGTGGGGGTTAAGTACGAGCAGTACTTC.

The CDR3 protein is CASSLGDRIYGYTF. DNA of the CDR3: TGTGCCAGCAGCTTAGGTGACAGGATCTATGGCTACACCTTC. The chain combines TRBV13 with TRBJ1-2; D is perhaps TRBD1 (6 bases). Germline V gene sequence: CDR1 PRHDT, CDR2 FYEKMQ (reference sequence). This CDR3 has 14 residues. V gave up 0 bases and J gave up 4 bases, with 9 bases separating them. Filled out from reference TRBV13 and TRBJ1-2, the complete variable domain reads AAGVIQSPRHLIKEKRETATLKCYPIPRHDTVYWYQQGPGQDPQFLISFYEKMQSDKGSIPDRFSAQQFSDYHSELNMSSLELGDSALYFCASSLGDRIYGYTFGSGTRLTVV.

This clone showed up just once. This rearrangement joins TRBV18 to TRBJ1-2; TRBD1 agrees at 9 bases. Germline CDR1 KGHSH, CDR2 LQKENI. CDR3 size: 14 residues. V was clipped by 5 bases and J by 4 bases; unmatched bases: 5. CDR3 region: CASSAGQGFYGYTF. The CDR3 region has the DNA TGTGCCAGCTCAGCGGGACAGGGCTTCTATGGCTACACCTTC. The full variable domain, rest sourced from reference TRBV18 and TRBJ1-2, is NAGVMQNPRHLVRRRGQEARLRCSPMKGHSHVYWYRQLPEEGLKFMVYLQKENIIDESGMPKERFSAEFPKEGPSILRIQQVVRGDSAAYFCASSAGQGFYGYTFGSGTRLTVV.

The genes are TRBV14 and TRBJ2-7, with 9 positions matching TRBD1. This CDR3 region has 14 residues. V was pared by 4 bases and J by 4 bases, with 5 bases of the junction left unmatched. CDR1 SGHDN and CDR2 FVKESK come from the germline V gene. CDR3 sequence reads: CASSPGQGPYEQYF. In nucleotides, the CDR3 is TGTGCCAGCAGCCCCGGACAGGGGCCTTACGAGCAGTACTTC.

The chain recombines TRBV6-5 with TRBJ1-6; D not certain. The CDR3 is made up of 14 amino acids. Trimming took off 6 bases at V and 9 bases at J, with 15 bases between the two ends. The germline CDR1 and CDR2 sequences are MNHEY and SVGAGI. In DNA form, the CDR3 reads TGTGCCAGCAGAAACGAGGTCGGCCGTTCACCCCTCCACTTT. Protein sequence: CASRNEVGRSPLHF.